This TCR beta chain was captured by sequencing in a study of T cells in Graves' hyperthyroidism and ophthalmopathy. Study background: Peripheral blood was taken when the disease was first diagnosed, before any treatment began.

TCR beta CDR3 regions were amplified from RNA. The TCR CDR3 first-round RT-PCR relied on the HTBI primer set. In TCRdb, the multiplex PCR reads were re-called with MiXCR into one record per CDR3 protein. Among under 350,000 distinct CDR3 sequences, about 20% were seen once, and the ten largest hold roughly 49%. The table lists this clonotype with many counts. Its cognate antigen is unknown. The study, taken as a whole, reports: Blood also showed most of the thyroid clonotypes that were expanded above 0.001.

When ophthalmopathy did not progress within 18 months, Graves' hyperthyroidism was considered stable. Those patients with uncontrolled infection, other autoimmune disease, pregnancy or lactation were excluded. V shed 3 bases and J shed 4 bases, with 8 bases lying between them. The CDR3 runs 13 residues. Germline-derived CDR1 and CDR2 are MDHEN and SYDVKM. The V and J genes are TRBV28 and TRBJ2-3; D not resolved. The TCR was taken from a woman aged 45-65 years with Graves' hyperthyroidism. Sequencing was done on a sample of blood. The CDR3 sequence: CASSLSGADTQYF. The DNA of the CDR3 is TGTGCCAGCAGTTTGTCAGGAGCAGATACGCAGTATTTT.